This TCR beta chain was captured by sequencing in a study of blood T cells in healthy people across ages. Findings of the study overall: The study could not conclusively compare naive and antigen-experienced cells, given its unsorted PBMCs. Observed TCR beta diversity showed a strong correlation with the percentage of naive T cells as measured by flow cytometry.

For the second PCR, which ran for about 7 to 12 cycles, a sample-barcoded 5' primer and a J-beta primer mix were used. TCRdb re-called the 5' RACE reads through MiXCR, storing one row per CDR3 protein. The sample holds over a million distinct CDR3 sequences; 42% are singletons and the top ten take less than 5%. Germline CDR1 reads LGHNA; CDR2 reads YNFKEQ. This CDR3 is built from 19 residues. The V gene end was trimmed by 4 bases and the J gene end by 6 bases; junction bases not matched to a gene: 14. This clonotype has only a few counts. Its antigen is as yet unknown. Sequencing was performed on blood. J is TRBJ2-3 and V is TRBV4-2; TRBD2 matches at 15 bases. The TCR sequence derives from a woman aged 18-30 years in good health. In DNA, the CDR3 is TGTGCCAGCAGCCCTGGACTAGCGGGGGGGCCGTTTGTTGTGGATACGCAGTATTTT. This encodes CASSPGLAGGPFVVDTQYF.